Listed below are T cell receptor beta chains from one sample, sequenced in a study of tumor-infiltrating lymphocytes in primary liver carcinoma. TCRdb re-called the multiplex PCR reads with MiXCR, one entry per CDR3 protein. Of almost 55,000 distinct CDR3 sequences in the sample, over 65% were seen once. The source material was liver tumor tissue from sampling region 2. The receptor set was obtained from a man aged 40-50 years with primary liver carcinoma and hepatitis B virus infection. Both conserved end residues are part of each CDR3. A D gene is named only where the DNA matches it firmly. The listing skips clone size in some rows; elsewhere it reads once, few, many or a size class.

d_call,clone_size,j_call,v_call,cdr3_nt,cdr3_aa
TRBD2,many,TRBJ2-7,TRBV4-1,TGCGCCAGCAGCTCCCAGCGGGAGGGCTACGAGCAGTACTTC,CASSSQREGYEQYF
TRBD2,.,TRBJ2-5,TRBV6-2/TRBV6-3,TGTGCCAACAGTCGTGGGACTACAATCGAGACCCAGTACTTC,CANSRGTTIETQYF
.,many,TRBJ1-2,TRBV6-2/TRBV6-3,TGTGCCAGCGGACTGGGACGGCCTAACTATGGCTACACCTTC,CASGLGRPNYGYTF
.,once,TRBJ2-5,TRBV5-4,TGTGCCAGCAGCACGACATGGGACGAGACCCAGTACTTC,CASSTTWDETQYF
TRBD2,many,TRBJ2-3,TRBV5-1,TGCGCCAGCAGCACTAGCGGGAGGGATGCAGATACGCAGTATTTT,CASSTSGRDADTQYF
.,.,TRBJ2-3,TRBV29-1,TGCAGCGTTCTTCCTCCGGGAGTGGTGGATACGCAGTATTTT,CSVLPPGVVDTQYF
.,.,TRBJ2-5,TRBV29-1,TGCAGGGTTGACATCGGGGGGCCGGCAGAGACCCAGTATTTC,CRVDIGGPAETQYF
TRBD1,few,TRBJ2-7,TRBV18,TGTGCCAGCTCACCACGACAGGGCACTTACGAGCAGTACTTC,CASSPRQGTYEQYF
.,many,TRBJ2-7,TRBV5-1,TGCGCCAGCAGATCAGGCTACGAGCAGTACTTC,CASRSGYEQYF
TRBD1,.,TRBJ1-5,TRBV30,TGCGCCTGGAGTACTGACAGGGGAGGCAATCGGCCCCAGCATTTT,CAWSTDRGGNRPQHF
.,.,TRBJ2-5,TRBV11-2,TGTGCCAGCAGCTTAGGGACCTTGTCCGGGTTTCAAGAGACCCAGTTTTTC,CASSLGTLSGFQETQFF
.,.,TRBJ1-3,TRBV6-5,TGTGGCAGCAGTTTCGGGACCAACTCTGGAAACACCATATATTTT,CGSSFGTNSGNTIYF
TRBD1,many,TRBJ1-2,TRBV7-9,TGTGCCAGCAGCCTCACAGGGGGCGCGCACTATGGCTACACCTTC,CASSLTGGAHYGYTF
.,many,TRBJ2-7,TRBV28,TGTGCCAGCAGTTCCGCCGTGGAGCAGTACTTC,CASSSAVEQYF
TRBD1,once,TRBJ2-2,TRBV12-3/TRBV12-4,TGTGCCAGCAGTTCGATGACAGGGGGGATCGGGGACCTGCTTTTT,CASSSMTGGIGDLLF
TRBD1,.,TRBJ2-1,TRBV4-1,TGCGCCAGCGGCCAATATTTAAGTATGGACAGGAGGAATGAGCAGTTCTTC,CASGQYLSMDRRNEQFF
TRBD2,.,TRBJ2-5,TRBV30,TGTGCCTGGAGTGTAACTGGGGGCCAAACTAGCGGGAGCTCCCAAGAGACTCAGTACTTC,CAWSVTGGQTSGSSQETQYF
.,many,TRBJ2-2,TRBV4-1,TGCGCCAGCAGCCAAGAGGCGGGGAACACCGGGGAGCTGTTTTTT,CASSQEAGNTGELFF
.,.,TRBJ2-7,TRBV13,TGTGTCAGCAATTTACGGGGGGAGCAGTACTTC,CVSNLRGEQYF
TRBD2,.,TRBJ2-1,TRBV11-2,TGTGCCAACAGCTTGGATATCGGACTAGCCATGGGCGTGCAGTTCTTC,CANSLDIGLAMGVQFF
.,.,TRBJ1-5,TRBV6-6,TGTGCCAGCAGTTACTCGTCCCGGACTCTAAATCAGCCCCAGCATTTT,CASSYSSRTLNQPQHF
TRBD2,many,TRBJ2-3,TRBV29-1,TGCAGCCTTGAACGGACTAGCCCGGAAGATACGCAGTATTTT,CSLERTSPEDTQYF
.,.,TRBJ1-2,TRBV12-3/TRBV12-4,TGTACCAGCGCCACCCTACGGGGGCACGGACTTCTTTATGGCTACACCTTC,CTSATLRGHGLLYGYTF
TRBD2,.,TRBJ2-7,TRBV6-6,TGTGCCAACAGGGGACTAGCGGGAGTAGACTCCTACGAGCAGTACTTC,CANRGLAGVDSYEQYF
.,.,TRBJ2-5,TRBV6-1,TGTGCCAGCAGCGCTAGCACGGGGGTAAACAACCAAGAGACCCAGTACTTC,CASSASTGVNNQETQYF
.,.,TRBJ1-6,TRBV12-3/TRBV12-4,TGTGCCAGCAGTTCCACAACAGGGCGTAATTCACCGCCCCACTTT,CASSSTTGRNSPPHF